The 18 T cell receptor beta chains below all came from one sample that was sequenced in a study of T cell responses to AZD1222 COVID-19 vaccine. Assay: immunoSEQ multiplex PCR; the TCRdb copy retains only in-frame clones and omits some. Of about 170,000 clones listed, roughly 90% are singletons. The material sequenced was peripheral blood, taken on day 0 of AZD1222 vaccination. These receptors were taken from an adult in good health.

V gene TRBV27 combines with J gene TRBJ1-6, with D tentatively TRBD1 (5 bases). The CDR3 contains 17 residues. CDR1 and CDR2 from the germline V gene are MNHEY and SMNVEV (reference sequence). V lost 0 bases and J lost 2, with 11 bases in between. The CDR3: CASSLSAGTTYNSPLHF. The CDR3 DNA follows: TGTGCCAGCAGTTTATCAGCAGGGACGACCTATAATTCACCCCTCCACTTT.

This clone was seen a handful of times. V gene TRBV18 combines with J gene TRBJ1-1; TRBD1 agrees at 9 bases. Germline CDR1 is KGHSH and CDR2 is LQKENI. V was pared by 0 bases and J by 0 bases, with 5 bases of the junction left unmatched. The CDR3 consists of 17 residues. Here the CDR3 reads CASSPPRTGVMNTEAFF. In DNA form, the CDR3 reads TGTGCCAGCTCACCACCCCGGACAGGGGTCATGAACACTGAAGCTTTCTTT.

This clone was seen just once. The V and J genes are TRBV3-1 (or the pseudogene TRBV3-2) and TRBJ2-1, with D unresolved. V was cut by 4 bases and J by 8 bases, with 21 bases left in between. This CDR3 contains 16 residues. Germline V lookup: CDR1 LGHDT, CDR2 YNNKEL (reference sequence). The CDR3, as DNA: TGTGCCAGCAGCCCGACAAGTGACCGGGCCCCGTATGAGCAGTTCTTC. Translating it yields CASSPTSDRAPYEQFF.

V usage is TRBV5-1 and J usage is TRBJ2-1; 7 bases fit TRBD1. Germline loops: CDR1 SGHRS, CDR2 YFSETQ. The CDR3 totals 14 residues. V trimming: 4 bases; J trimming: 5 bases; junction bases outside the gene matches: 6. The DNA for the CDR3 is TGCGCCAGCAGCCTTAGACAGGGCAACAATGAGCAGTTCTTC. Translated, it gives CASSLRQGNNEQFF.

This clone has only a few counts. The chain carries TRBV7-6 and TRBJ1-2; D remains ambiguous. CDR3 size: 13 residues. V shed 4 bases and J shed 4 bases, with 10 bases lying between them. Germline V gives CDR1 SGHVS, CDR2 FNYEAQ. Written as DNA, the CDR3 is TGTGCCAGCAGCTCTACCAATGGCTATGGCTACACCTTC. Encoded protein: CASSSTNGYGYTF.

The rearrangement joins TRBV9 to TRBJ2-2; D remains ambiguous. Germline CDR1 and CDR2: SGDLS and YYNGEE. V was shortened by 0 bases and J by 0 bases, with 6 bases between the two germline ends. The CDR3 runs 15 residues. CDR3 bases: TGTGCCAGCAGCGTAGTAGGTTCGAACACCGGGGAGCTGTTTTTT. It codes for CASSVVGSNTGELFF.

CDR3 sequence (DNA): TGTGCCAGCAGCCAAGGGATCCGTGGCTACACCTTC. It yields the protein CASSQGIRGYTF. This chain connects TRBV3-1 (or the pseudogene TRBV3-2) to TRBJ1-2; D remains ambiguous. The CDR3 runs to 12 residues. CDR1 is LGHDT and CDR2 is YNNKEL in the germline V gene (reference sequence). V was pared by 1 base and J by 7 bases, with 7 bases between.

The rearrangement uses TRBV10-3 and TRBJ1-5, with 9 positions matching TRBD1. This CDR3 region has 15 residues. The V gene end was trimmed by 0 bases and the J gene end by 4 bases; junction bases not matched to a gene: 1. Germline values: CDR1 ENHRY, CDR2 SYGVKD. The CDR3 protein is CAISESDRGNQPQHF. The CDR3 DNA sequence: TGTGCCATCAGTGAGTCGGACAGGGGAAATCAGCCCCAGCATTTT.

V usage is TRBV3-1 (or the pseudogene TRBV3-2) and J usage is TRBJ1-1, with TRBD1 matching 8 bases. Germline-derived CDR1 and CDR2 are LGHDT and YNNKEL (reference sequence). V trimming: 5 bases; J trimming: 5 bases; junction bases outside the gene matches: 10. The CDR3 spans 15 residues. CDR3 residues: CASSSWTGRGTEAFF. In nucleotides, the CDR3 is TGTGCCAGCAGCTCATGGACAGGGAGGGGAACTGAAGCTTTCTTT.

This chain connects TRBV6-5 to TRBJ2-4, with D tentatively TRBD2 (6 bases). Trimming left V 2 bases short and J 8 bases short, with 10 bases between. CDR1 is MNHEY, CDR2 SVGAGI, per germline. The CDR3 loop spans 13 amino acids. CDR3 in DNA: TGTGCCAGCAGTTACGGAGGGGCGGACATTCAGTACTTC. This sequence encodes CASSYGGADIQYF.

The chain employs TRBV6-5 and TRBJ2-7, with D unclear. V was trimmed by 2 bases and J by 5 bases, leaving 7 bases between them. The CDR3 is made up of 12 amino acids. The germline V gene has CDR1 MNHEY and CDR2 SVGAGI. The CDR3 here is CASSYRANEQYF. The CDR3 DNA sequence: TGTGCCAGCAGTTACCGGGCCAACGAGCAGTACTTC.

The chain carries TRBV12-3 or TRBV12-4 and TRBJ2-3; a weak D match, TRBD1 (6 bases). The CDR3 has 13 residues. V was clipped by 3 bases and J by 4 bases, with 8 bases between them. This chain's CDR3 is CASSFRQADTQYF. The CDR3 coding sequence is TGTGCCAGCAGTTTCAGACAGGCAGATACGCAGTATTTT.

This clone was seen once. This sequence joins TRBV6-5 and TRBJ1-1, with 7 bases matching TRBD1. The CDR3 runs to 15 residues. J was trimmed by 3 bases and V by 6 bases; bases with no gene match: 10. Germline assignment: CDR1 MNHEY and CDR2 SVGAGI. CDR3 in amino acids: CASRGSGGRDTEAFF. The CDR3 DNA reads TGTGCCAGCAGGGGGTCAGGGGGTAGGGACACTGAAGCTTTCTTT.

The V call is TRBV7-7, the J call TRBJ2-2, with TRBD1 identical over 8 bases. Germline CDR1 and CDR2: SSHAT and FNYEAQ (reference sequence). This CDR3 is built from 13 residues. CDR3 protein: CATGTGNTGELFF. The CDR3 nucleotides read TGTGCTACCGGGACAGGGAACACCGGGGAGCTGTTTTTT.

This clone was observed a single time. The chain couples TRBV27 to TRBJ1-3; no clear D. The germline V gene encodes CDR1 MNHEY and CDR2 SMNVEV (reference sequence). The CDR3 has 14 residues. The V end lost 7 bases, the J end lost 1 base, and 11 bases lay between the germline ends. CDR3 amino acids: CASISDGSGNTIYF. The CDR3, as DNA: TGTGCCAGCATTTCCGATGGTTCTGGAAACACCATATATTTT.

The rearrangement joins TRBV24-1 to TRBJ2-2; 9 positions agree with TRBD1. Unmatched junction bases numbered 9, after V lost 4 bases and J lost 4 bases. Germline V gene lookup returns CDR1 KGHDR and CDR2 SFDVKD. The CDR3 loop spans 17 amino acids. The CDR3 region is CATSDSRDRVSTGELFF. CDR3 nucleotides: TGTGCCACCAGTGACTCCCGGGACAGGGTGAGCACCGGGGAGCTGTTTTTT.

The J gene is TRBJ1-4, the V gene TRBV6-5; tentative D call: TRBD1 (5 bases). This CDR3 spans 15 amino acids. Germline V gene sequence: CDR1 MNHEY, CDR2 SVGAGI. With 8 bases removed from V and 2 bases from J, the gap between germline ends came to 15 bases. The CDR3 here is CASHLGARTNEKLFF. The CDR3, as DNA: TGTGCCAGCCACCTCGGGGCAAGGACTAATGAAAAACTGTTTTTT.

The chain employs TRBV9 and TRBJ1-2; D is ambiguous. The CDR3 covers 14 residues. Germline-derived CDR1 and CDR2 are SGDLS and YYNGEE. V lost 4 bases, J lost 2 bases, and 12 bases lay in between. In DNA form, the CDR3 reads TGTGCCAGCAGCTTCCGAGACCAGAACTATGGCTACACCTTC. Residues: CASSFRDQNYGYTF.